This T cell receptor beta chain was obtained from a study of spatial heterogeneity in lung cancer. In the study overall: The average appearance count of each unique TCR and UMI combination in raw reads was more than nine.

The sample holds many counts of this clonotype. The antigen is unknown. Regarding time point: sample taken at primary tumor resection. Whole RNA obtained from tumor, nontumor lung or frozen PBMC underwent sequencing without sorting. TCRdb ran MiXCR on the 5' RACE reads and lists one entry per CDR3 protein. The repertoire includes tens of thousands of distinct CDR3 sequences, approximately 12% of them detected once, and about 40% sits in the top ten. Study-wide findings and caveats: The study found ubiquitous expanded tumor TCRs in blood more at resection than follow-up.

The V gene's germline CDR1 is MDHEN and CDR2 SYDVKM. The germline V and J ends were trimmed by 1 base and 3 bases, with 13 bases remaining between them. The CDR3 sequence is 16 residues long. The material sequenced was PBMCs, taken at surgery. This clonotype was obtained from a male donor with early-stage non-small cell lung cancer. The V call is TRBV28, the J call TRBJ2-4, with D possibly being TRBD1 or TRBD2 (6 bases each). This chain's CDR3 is CASSLFGGLGKNIQYF. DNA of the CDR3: TGTGCCAGCAGTTTATTTGGGGGGCTAGGCAAAAACATTCAGTACTTC.